The T cell receptor beta chain under discussion was sequenced for a study of cytomegalovirus exposure and HLA in healthy donors. PCR employed 60 Vbeta and 13 Jbeta primers. This table comes from immunoSEQ multiplex PCR, and its TCRdb copy is limited to in-frame clones, with some not included. This sample has under 150,000 clones, with 70% to 80% found just once. CDR1 and CDR2 (germline): SEHNR, FQNEAQ (reference sequence). The CDR3 is 14 residues long. The V and J ends lost 4 bases and 8 bases respectively, with 17 bases between them. Source material: PBMCs. This sequence joins TRBV7-9 and TRBJ1-2; tentative D call: TRBD1 (5 bases). The clonotype originates from a woman aged 55-69 years in good health and CMV-seropositive. The CDR3 loop reads CASSSVGGRVGYTF. The CDR3 DNA is TGTGCCAGCAGCTCCGTGGGGGGAAGAGTGGGCTACACCTTC.